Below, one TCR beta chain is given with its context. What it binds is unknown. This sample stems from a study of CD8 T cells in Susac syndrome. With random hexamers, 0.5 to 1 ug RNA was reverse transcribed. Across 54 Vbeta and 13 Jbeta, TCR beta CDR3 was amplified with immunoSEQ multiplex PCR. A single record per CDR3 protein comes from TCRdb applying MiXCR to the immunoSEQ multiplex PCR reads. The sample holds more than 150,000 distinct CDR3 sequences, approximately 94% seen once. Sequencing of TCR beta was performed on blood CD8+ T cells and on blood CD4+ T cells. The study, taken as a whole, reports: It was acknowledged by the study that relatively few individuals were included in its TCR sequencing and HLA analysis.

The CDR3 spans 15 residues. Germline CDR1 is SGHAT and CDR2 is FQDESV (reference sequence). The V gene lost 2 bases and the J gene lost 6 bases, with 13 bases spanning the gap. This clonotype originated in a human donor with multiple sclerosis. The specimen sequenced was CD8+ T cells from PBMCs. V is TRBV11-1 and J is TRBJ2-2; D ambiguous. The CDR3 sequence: CASSLNRRSPGELFF. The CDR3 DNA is TGTGCCAGCAGCTTAAATCGGAGATCCCCCGGGGAGCTGTTTTTT.